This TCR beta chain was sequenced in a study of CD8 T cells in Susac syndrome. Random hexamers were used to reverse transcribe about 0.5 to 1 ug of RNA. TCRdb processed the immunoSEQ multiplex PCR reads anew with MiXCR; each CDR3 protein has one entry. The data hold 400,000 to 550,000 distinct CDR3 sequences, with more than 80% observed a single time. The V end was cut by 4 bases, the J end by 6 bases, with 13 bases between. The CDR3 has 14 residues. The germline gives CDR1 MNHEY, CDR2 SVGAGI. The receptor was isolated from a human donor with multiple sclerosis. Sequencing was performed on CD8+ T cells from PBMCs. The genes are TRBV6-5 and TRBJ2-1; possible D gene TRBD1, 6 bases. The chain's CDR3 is CASSSRQAPNEQFF. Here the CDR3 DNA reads TGTGCCAGCAGTTCCCGACAGGCCCCCAATGAGCAGTTCTTC.